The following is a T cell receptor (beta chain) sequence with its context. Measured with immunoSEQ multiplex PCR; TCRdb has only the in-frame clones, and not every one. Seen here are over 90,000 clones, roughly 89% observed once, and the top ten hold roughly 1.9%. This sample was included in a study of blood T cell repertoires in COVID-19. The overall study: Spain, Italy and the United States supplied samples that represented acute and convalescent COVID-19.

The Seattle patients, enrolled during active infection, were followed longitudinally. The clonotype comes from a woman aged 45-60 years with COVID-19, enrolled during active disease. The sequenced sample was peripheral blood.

The CDR3 DNA is TGTGCCAGCGACAGGGTGGATTCAAACACCATATATTTT. This encodes CASDRVDSNTIYF. The chain joins TRBV12-3 or TRBV12-4 to TRBJ1-3; 7 nucleotides line up with TRBD1. The CDR3 runs to 13 residues. V lost 8 bases, J lost 6 bases, and 7 bases stayed unmatched.